This passage covers 17 T cell receptor beta chains from one sample sequenced in a study of shared clonotypes between healthy human individuals. The repertoire was sequenced with immunoSEQ multiplex PCR; TCRdb's copy has only in-frame clones and lacks some. The table shows millions of clones, with roughly nine tenths occurring only once. The material sequenced was naive CD4+ T cells sorted from blood. Subset defined: CD45RA+ positively selected. The receptors were gathered from a man aged 18 to 30 in good health.

This clone showed up just once. The chain links TRBV27 to TRBJ2-1; D is unclear. Germline V lookup: CDR1 MNHEY, CDR2 SMNVEV (reference sequence). This CDR3 comprises 13 residues. V was cut by 8 bases and J by 5 bases, with 13 bases left in between. CDR3 DNA: TGTGCCAGCGCTCGGGCAGAAAACAATGAGCAGTTCTTC. Amino acids: CASARAENNEQFF.

The rearrangement joins TRBV2 to TRBJ2-1; 9 positions match TRBD2. This CDR3 region has 13 residues. Germline V gene sequence: CDR1 SNHLY, CDR2 FYNNEI. V gave up 5 bases and J gave up 16 bases; unmatched junction bases: 12. CDR3 loop: CASSSLAGLSAFF. CDR3 nucleotides: TGTGCCAGCAGTTCCCTAGCGGGATTGAGCGCCTTCTTC.

The chain combines TRBV10-2 with TRBJ1-2, with D unresolved. Germline V CDR1 and CDR2: WSHSY, SAAADI. Trimming shortened V by 4 bases and J by 4 bases, and 10 bases separated the two germline ends. The CDR3 contains 13 residues. As DNA, the CDR3 is TGCGCCAGCAGTGGGGGTAAAGGCTATGGCTACACCTTC. The encoded protein is CASSGGKGYGYTF.

This clone came up once. The chain joins TRBV2 to TRBJ2-7; D is perhaps TRBD2 (6 bases). Germline CDR1 reads SNHLY; CDR2 reads FYNNEI. CDR3 length equals 16 residues. Trimming took off 7 bases at V and 0 bases at J, with 19 bases between the two ends. The CDR3 reads CASKRGTPGSSYEQYF. In DNA form, the CDR3 reads TGTGCCAGCAAACGGGGGACCCCGGGAAGCTCCTACGAGCAGTACTTC.

To note about this clone: The same CDR3 also results from other DNA sequences found in this sample. This rearrangement joins TRBV30 to TRBJ1-2; D remains unclear. The CDR3 has 11 residues. Trimming shortened V by 1 base and J by 4 bases, and 4 bases separated the two germline ends. Per germline, CDR1 GTSNPN and CDR2 SVGIG (reference sequence). This chain's CDR3 is CAWSGGYGYTF. The DNA of the CDR3 is TGTGCCTGGAGTGGGGGCTATGGCTACACCTTC.

The chain links TRBV18 to TRBJ2-5; the D call may be TRBD1 or TRBD2 (5 bases each). Germline CDR1 and CDR2: KGHSH and LQKENI. Trimming stripped 0 bases from V and 3 bases from J, with 11 bases between. This CDR3 is built from 15 residues. The CDR3 here is CASSPPGREKETQYF. The CDR3 DNA follows: TGTGCCAGCTCACCACCGGGACGGGAAAAAGAGACCCAGTACTTC.

This sequence joins TRBV19 and TRBJ1-2; maybe TRBD1 (5 bases). CDR1 is LNHDA and CDR2 is SQIVND in the germline V gene (reference sequence). V was shortened by 5 bases and J by 8 bases, with 12 bases between the two germline ends. The CDR3 has 12 amino acids. As DNA, the CDR3 is TGTGCCAGTAGTGCGCCAGGGAGCGGCTACACCTTC. This encodes CASSAPGSGYTF.

A remark on this clone: The same CDR3 also results from other DNA sequences found in this sample. The rearrangement links TRBV18 to TRBJ2-5, with 10 bases that match TRBD1. This CDR3 has 15 amino acids. Germline trimming cut 6 bases from V and 4 bases from J; bases unmatched to any gene: 8. Germline V gene sequence: CDR1 KGHSH, CDR2 LQKENI. The CDR3 sequence is CASSPRDRGLETQYF. The CDR3 nucleotides are TGTGCCAGCTCTCCAAGAGACAGGGGGCTAGAGACCCAGTACTTC.

The gene calls are TRBV5-1 and TRBJ2-6; D gene uncertain. V was trimmed by 2 bases and J by 0 bases, leaving 12 bases between them. The CDR3 contains 17 residues. CDR1 is SGHRS, CDR2 YFSETQ, per germline. The CDR3 here is CASSLPGSSSGANVLTF. The CDR3 coding sequence is TGCGCCAGCAGCTTACCGGGCTCCAGCTCTGGGGCCAACGTCCTGACTTTC. Supplemented by reference TRBV5-1 and TRBJ2-6, the full variable domain reads KAGVTQTPRYLIKTRGQQVTLSCSPISGHRSVSWYQQTPGQGLQFLFEYFSETQRNKGNFPGRFSGRQFSNSRSEMNVSTLELGDSALYLCASSLPGSSSGANVLTFGAGSRLTVL.

This chain joins TRBV7-2 and TRBJ2-7, with TRBD2 identical over 10 bases. V trimming: 5 bases; J trimming: 7 bases; junction bases outside the gene matches: 14. This CDR3 is built from 16 residues. Looked up from germline, CDR1 is SGHTA and CDR2 is FQGNSA. The CDR3 nucleotides are TGTGCCAGCAGCCCAGGGGGAAGCGGGAGGGCAGGTGAGCAGTACTTC. Translated, it gives CASSPGGSGRAGEQYF.

This rearrangement joins TRBV7-9 to TRBJ2-1; D gene uncertain. The V end lost 1 base, the J end lost 8 bases, and 18 bases lay between the germline ends. The CDR3 has 16 amino acids. Germline CDR1 reads SEHNR; CDR2 reads FQNEAQ (reference sequence). The CDR3 here is CASSLGAAGHQYEQFF. CDR3 bases: TGTGCCAGCAGCTTAGGGGCCGCAGGCCATCAATATGAGCAGTTCTTC.

The CDR3 reads CASSPRDRGRYEQYF. CDR3 coding DNA: TGTGCCAGCAGCCCTCGGGACAGGGGGCGTTACGAGCAGTACTTC. The chain recombines TRBV14 with TRBJ2-7, with 12 bases lining up with TRBD1. The CDR3 has 15 residues. The germline gives CDR1 SGHDN, CDR2 FVKESK. The ends lost 4 bases at V and 4 bases at J; junction bases unmatched: 5.

The chain joins TRBV5-5 to TRBJ1-4; 10 nucleotides align to TRBD1. The CDR3 length is 13 residues. V was clipped by 6 bases and J by 8 bases; unmatched bases: 4. Germline V gene lookup returns CDR1 SGHKS and CDR2 YYEKEE (reference sequence). For the CDR3, the DNA is TGTGCCAGCACCCGGGACAGGGGCGAAAAACTGTTTTTT. Translated: CASTRDRGEKLFF.

The chain joins TRBV7-9 to TRBJ1-2, with TRBD1 identical over 8 bases. The germline CDR1 and CDR2 sequences are SEHNR and FQNEAQ (reference sequence). There are 13 residues in the CDR3. Unmatched junction bases numbered 3, after V lost 4 bases and J lost 5 bases. CDR3 bases: TGTGCCAGCAGCTACGGACAGGGTTATGGCTACACCTTC. Protein product: CASSYGQGYGYTF.

This clone appeared a single time. This chain links TRBV5-1 with TRBJ2-7, with TRBD2 as a possible D gene (5 bases). V lost 0 bases and J lost 5, with 12 bases in between. The CDR3 sequence is 14 residues long. CDR1 and CDR2 from the germline V gene are SGHRS and YFSETQ. CDR3 loop: CASSLGNDGNEQYF. The CDR3 bases are TGCGCCAGCAGCTTGGGAAATGACGGGAACGAGCAGTACTTC.

This rearrangement joins TRBV4-1 to TRBJ1-2, with D possibly TRBD1 on 5 matching bases. Germline V gene sequence: CDR1 MGHRA, CDR2 YSYEKL. CDR3 length: 15 residues. The V end lost 1 base, the J end lost 4 bases, and 13 bases lay between the germline ends. CDR3 sequence: CASSQAQGFRYGYTF. CDR3 in DNA: TGCGCCAGCAGCCAAGCTCAGGGTTTTCGCTATGGCTACACCTTC.

The V and J genes are TRBV10-1 and TRBJ2-1, with TRBD2 identical over 7 bases. Germline lookup yields CDR1 WNHNN and CDR2 SYGVQD (reference sequence). The CDR3 contains 14 residues. V was clipped by 1 base and J by 5 bases; unmatched bases: 2. As DNA, the CDR3 is TGCGCCAGCAGTGAGTTCGCGGGGGACAATGAGCAGTTCTTC. This codes for CASSEFAGDNEQFF.